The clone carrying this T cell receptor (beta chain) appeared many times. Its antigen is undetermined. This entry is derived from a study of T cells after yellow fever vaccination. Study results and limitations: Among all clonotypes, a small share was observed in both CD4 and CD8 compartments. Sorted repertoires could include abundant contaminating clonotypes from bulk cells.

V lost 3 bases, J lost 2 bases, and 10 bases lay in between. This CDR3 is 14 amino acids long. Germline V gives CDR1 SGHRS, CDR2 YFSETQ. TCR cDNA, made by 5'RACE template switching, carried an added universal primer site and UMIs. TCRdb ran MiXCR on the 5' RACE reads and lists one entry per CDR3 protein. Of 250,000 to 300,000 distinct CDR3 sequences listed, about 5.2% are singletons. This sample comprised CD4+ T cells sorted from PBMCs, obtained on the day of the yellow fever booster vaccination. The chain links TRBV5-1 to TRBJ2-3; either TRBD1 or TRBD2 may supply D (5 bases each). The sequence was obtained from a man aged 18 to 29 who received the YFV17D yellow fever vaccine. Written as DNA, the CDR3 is TGCGCCAGCAGCTGGCAGGGACCCACAGATACGCAGTATTTT. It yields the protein CASSWQGPTDTQYF.